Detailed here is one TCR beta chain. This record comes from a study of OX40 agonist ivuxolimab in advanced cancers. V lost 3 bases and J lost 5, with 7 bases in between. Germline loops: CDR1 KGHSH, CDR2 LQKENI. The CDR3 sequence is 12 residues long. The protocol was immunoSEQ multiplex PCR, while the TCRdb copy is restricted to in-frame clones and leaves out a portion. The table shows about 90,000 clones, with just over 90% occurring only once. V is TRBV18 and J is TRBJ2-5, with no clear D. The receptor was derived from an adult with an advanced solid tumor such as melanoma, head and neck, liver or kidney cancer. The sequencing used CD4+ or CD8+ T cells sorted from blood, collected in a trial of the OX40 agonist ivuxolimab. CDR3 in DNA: TGTGCCAGCTCACCGATTGGCGAGACCCAGTACTTC. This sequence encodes CASSPIGETQYF.